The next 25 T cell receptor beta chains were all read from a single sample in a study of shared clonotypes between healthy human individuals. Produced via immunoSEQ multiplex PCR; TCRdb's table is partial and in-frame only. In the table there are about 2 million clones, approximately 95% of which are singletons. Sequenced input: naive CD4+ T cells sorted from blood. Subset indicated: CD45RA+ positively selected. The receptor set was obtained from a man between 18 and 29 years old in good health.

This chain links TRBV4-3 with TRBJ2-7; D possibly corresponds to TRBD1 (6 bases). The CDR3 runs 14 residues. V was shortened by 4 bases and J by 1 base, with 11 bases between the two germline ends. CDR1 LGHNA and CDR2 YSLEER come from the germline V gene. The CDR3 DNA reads TGCGCCAGCAGCCTTCTGACAGGATCCTACGAGCAGTACTTC. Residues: CASSLLTGSYEQYF.

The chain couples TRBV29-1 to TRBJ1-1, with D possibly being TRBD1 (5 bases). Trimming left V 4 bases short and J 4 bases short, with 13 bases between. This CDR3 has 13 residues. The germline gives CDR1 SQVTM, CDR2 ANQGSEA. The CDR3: CSVAGTLLTEAFF. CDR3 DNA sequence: TGCAGCGTTGCAGGGACTCTACTCACTGAAGCTTTCTTT. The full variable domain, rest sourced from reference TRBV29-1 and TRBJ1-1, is SAVISQKPSRDICQRGTSLTIQCQVDSQVTMMFWYRQQPGQSLTLIATANQGSEATYESGFVIDKFPISRPNLTFSTLTVSNMSPEDSSIYLCSVAGTLLTEAFFGQGTRLTVV.

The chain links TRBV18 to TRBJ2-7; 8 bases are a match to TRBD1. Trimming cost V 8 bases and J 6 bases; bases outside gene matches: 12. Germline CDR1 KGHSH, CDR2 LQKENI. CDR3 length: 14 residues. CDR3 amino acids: CASAEGTGPFEQYF. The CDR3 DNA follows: TGTGCCAGCGCCGAGGGGACAGGTCCGTTCGAGCAGTACTTC.

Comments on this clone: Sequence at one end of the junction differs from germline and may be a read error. The DNA of the CDR3 is TGTGCCTGGAGTGTACAGGGGGAAGTGGACTTC. Its translation is CAWSVQGEVDF. This rearrangement joins TRBV30 to TRBJ2-7; 8 positions match TRBD1. The germline CDR1 and CDR2 sequences are GTSNPN and SVGIG (reference sequence). This CDR3 spans 11 amino acids.

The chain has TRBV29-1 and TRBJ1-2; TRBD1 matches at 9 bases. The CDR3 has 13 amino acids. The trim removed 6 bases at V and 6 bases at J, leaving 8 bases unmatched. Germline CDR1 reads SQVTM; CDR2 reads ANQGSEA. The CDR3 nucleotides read TGCAGCGTCGCACAGGGGGCCCGAAATGGCTACACCTTC. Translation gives CSVAQGARNGYTF.

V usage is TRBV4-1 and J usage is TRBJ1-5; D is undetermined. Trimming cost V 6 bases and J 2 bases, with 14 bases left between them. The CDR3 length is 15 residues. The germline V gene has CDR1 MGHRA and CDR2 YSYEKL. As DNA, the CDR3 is TGCGCCAGCAGTCTGCTGGGTTTGGGCAATCAGCCCCAGCATTTT. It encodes CASSLLGLGNQPQHF.

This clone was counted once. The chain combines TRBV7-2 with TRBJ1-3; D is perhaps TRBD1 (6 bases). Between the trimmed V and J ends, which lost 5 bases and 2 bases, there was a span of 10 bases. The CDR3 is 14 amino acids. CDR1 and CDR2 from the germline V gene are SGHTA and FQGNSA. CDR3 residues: CASSPGQTGNTIYF. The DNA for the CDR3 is TGTGCCAGCAGCCCCGGACAGACTGGAAACACCATATATTTT.

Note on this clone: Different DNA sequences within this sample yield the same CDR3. The CDR3 region is CASSYGGSSTDTQYF. CDR3 bases: TGTGCCAGCAGTTACGGGGGATCTAGCACAGATACGCAGTATTTT. The chain is built from TRBV6-5 and TRBJ2-3; D may correspond to TRBD1 or TRBD2 (5 bases each). The CDR3 has 15 amino acids. Germline assignment: CDR1 MNHEY and CDR2 SVGAGI. V shed 2 bases and J shed 0 bases, with 9 bases lying between them.

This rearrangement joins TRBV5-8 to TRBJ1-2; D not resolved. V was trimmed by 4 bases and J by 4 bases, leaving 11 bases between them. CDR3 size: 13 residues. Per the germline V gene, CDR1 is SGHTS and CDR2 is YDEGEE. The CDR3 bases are TGTGCCAGCAGCCTTCGGTCCTCCTATGGCTACACCTTC. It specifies CASSLRSSYGYTF.

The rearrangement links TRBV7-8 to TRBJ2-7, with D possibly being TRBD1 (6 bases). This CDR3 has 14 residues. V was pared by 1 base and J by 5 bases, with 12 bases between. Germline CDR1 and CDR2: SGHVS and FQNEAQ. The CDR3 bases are TGTGCCAGCAGCTTAGGGTACAGGGTCGACGAGCAGTACTTC. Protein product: CASSLGYRVDEQYF.

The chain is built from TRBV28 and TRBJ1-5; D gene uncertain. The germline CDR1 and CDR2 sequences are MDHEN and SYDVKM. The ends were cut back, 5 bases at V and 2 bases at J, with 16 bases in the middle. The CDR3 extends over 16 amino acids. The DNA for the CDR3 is TGTGCCAGCAGTCCCGGCAGGCGCGGGGGCAATCAGCCCCAGCATTTT. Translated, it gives CASSPGRRGGNQPQHF.

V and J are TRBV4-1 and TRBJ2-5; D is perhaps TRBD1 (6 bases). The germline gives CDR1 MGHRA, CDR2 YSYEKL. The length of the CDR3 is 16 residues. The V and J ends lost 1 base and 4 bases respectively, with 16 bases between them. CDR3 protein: CASSQARGAGSETQYF. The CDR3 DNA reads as TGCGCCAGCAGCCAAGCCAGGGGCGCTGGGTCAGAGACCCAGTACTTC.

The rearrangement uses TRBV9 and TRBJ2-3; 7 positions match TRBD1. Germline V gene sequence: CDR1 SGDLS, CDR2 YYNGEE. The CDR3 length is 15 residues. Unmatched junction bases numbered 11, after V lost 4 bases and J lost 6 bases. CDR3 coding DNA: TGTGCCAGCAGCCAGAGGGGGCCGTGGTCCGATACGCAGTATTTT. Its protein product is CASSQRGPWSDTQYF.

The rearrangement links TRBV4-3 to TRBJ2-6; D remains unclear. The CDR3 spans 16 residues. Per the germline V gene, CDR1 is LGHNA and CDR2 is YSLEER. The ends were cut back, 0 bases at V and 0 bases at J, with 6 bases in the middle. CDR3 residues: CASSQDHRSGANVLTF. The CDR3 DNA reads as TGCGCCAGCAGCCAAGATCACCGCTCTGGGGCCAACGTCCTGACTTTC.

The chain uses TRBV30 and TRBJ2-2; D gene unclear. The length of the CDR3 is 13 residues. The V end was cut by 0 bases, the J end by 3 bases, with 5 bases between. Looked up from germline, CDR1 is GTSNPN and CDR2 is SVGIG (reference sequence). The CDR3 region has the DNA TGTGCCTGGAGTGTAACAGACACCGGGGAGCTGTTTTTT. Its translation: CAWSVTDTGELFF.

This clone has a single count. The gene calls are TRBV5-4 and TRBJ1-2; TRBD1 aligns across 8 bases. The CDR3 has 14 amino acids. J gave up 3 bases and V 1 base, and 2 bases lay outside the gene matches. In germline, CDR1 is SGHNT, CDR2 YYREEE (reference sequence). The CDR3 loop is CASSLSTGDYGYTF. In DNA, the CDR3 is TGTGCCAGCAGCTTGTCGACAGGGGACTATGGCTACACCTTC.

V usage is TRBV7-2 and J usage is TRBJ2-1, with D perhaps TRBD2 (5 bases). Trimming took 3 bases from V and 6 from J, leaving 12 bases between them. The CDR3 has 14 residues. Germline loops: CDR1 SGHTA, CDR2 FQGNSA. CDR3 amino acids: CASSFEGLSNEQFF. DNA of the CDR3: TGTGCCAGCAGCTTTGAGGGCCTCAGCAATGAGCAGTTCTTC.

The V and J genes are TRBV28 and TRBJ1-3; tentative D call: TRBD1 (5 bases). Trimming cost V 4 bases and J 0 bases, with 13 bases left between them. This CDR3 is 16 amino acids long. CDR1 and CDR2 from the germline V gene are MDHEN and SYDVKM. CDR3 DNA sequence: TGTGCCAGCAGTTCCGGCGGGACCGGCTCTGGAAACACCATATATTTT. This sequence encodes CASSSGGTGSGNTIYF.

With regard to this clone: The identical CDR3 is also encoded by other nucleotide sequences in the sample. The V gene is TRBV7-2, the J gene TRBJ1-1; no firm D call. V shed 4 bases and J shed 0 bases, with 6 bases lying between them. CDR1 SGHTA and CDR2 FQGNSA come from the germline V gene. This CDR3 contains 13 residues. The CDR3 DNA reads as TGTGCCAGCAGCTCGAGGTTGAACACTGAAGCTTTCTTT. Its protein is CASSSRLNTEAFF.

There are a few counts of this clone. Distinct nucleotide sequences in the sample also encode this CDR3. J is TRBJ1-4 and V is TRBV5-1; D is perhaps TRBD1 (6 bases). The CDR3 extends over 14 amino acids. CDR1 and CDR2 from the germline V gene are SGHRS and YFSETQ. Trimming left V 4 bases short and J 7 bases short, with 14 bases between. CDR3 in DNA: TGCGCCAGCAGCCTGGGGGGGCCGGGTGAAAAACTGTTTTTT. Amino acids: CASSLGGPGEKLFF.

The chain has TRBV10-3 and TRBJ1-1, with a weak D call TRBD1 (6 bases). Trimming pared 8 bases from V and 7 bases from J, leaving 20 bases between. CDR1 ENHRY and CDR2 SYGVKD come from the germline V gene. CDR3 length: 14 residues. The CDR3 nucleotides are TGTGCCATCTCTGGGGGCCTGGCACCATTTGAAGCTTTCTTT. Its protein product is CAISGGLAPFEAFF.

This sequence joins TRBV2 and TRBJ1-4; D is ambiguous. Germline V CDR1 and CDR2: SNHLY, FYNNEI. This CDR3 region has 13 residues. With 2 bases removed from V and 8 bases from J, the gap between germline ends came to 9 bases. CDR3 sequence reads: CASSENRREKLFF. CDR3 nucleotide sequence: TGTGCCAGCAGTGAAAACCGGAGGGAAAAACTGTTTTTT.

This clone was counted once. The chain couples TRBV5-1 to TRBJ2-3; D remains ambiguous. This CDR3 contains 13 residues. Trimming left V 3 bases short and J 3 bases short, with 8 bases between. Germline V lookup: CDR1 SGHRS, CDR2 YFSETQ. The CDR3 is CASSWVVTDTQYF. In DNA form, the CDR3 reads TGCGCCAGCAGCTGGGTAGTGACAGATACGCAGTATTTT.

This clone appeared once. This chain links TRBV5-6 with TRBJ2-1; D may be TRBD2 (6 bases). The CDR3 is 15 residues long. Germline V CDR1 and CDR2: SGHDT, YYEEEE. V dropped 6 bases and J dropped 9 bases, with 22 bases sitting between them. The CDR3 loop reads CASNQLGGESSEQFF. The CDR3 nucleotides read TGTGCCAGCAATCAACTTGGAGGGGAGAGCAGTGAGCAGTTCTTC.

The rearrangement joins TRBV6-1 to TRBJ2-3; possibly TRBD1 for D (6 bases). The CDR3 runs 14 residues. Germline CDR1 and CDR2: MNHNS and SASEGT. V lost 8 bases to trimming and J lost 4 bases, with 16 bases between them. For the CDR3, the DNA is TGTGCCAGCTTGAGCTTCCAGGGGCCAGATACGCAGTATTTT. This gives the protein CASLSFQGPDTQYF.